The 8 T cell receptor beta chains below come from one sample, sequenced in a study of vaccination effects on CD4 cells after COVID-19. These receptors lack a known antigen. TCRdb keeps only in-frame clones here, not all; method: immunoSEQ multiplex PCR. This sample has approximately 24,000 clones, with 60% to 85% found just once. ViraFEST assay sequencing came after antigen-specific CD4+ T cells were expanded with viral peptide pools. Upon completion of 10 days in culture, CD4+ T cells were isolated. All participants had two doses of either the BNT162b2 or mRNA-1273 vaccine. The starting material was CD4+ T cells from PBMCs cultured with HCoV-NL63 spike peptides, obtained after COVID-19 vaccination. The source of these receptors is a human donor who received a COVID-19 vaccine.

This clone was observed a few times. The CDR3 sequence is CSAGNKAEAFF. CDR3 DNA sequence: TGCAGTGCTGGGAATAAGGCTGAAGCTTTCTTT. This rearrangement joins TRBV20-1 to TRBJ1-1; D not certain. Germline CDR1 and CDR2: DFQATT and SNEGSKA (reference sequence). Trimming shortened V by 5 bases and J by 6 bases, and 10 bases separated the two germline ends. This CDR3 has 11 amino acids.

The chain uses TRBV28 and TRBJ2-7; a possible D gene is TRBD2 (5 bases). The V end lost 7 bases, the J end lost 7 bases, and 11 bases lay between the germline ends. Per the germline V gene, CDR1 is MDHEN and CDR2 is SYDVKM. This CDR3 is built from 11 residues. The CDR3 protein is CASMAGREQYF. The CDR3 DNA sequence: TGTGCCAGCATGGCGGGTAGGGAGCAGTACTTC.

This clone was seen once. V gene TRBV5-6 combines with J gene TRBJ2-3; unclear D gene. Between the trimmed V and J ends, which lost 0 bases and 10 bases, there was a span of 12 bases. The CDR3 consists of 13 residues. Germline CDR1 reads SGHDT; CDR2 reads YYEEEE. CDR3 nucleotide sequence: TGTGCCAGCAGCTTGGAACGGCAGACGTCGCAGTATTTT. Translating gives CASSLERQTSQYF.

This clone was seen more than once but under ten times. The J gene is TRBJ1-3, the V gene TRBV28; perhaps TRBD1 as D (6 bases). Germline V gives CDR1 MDHEN, CDR2 SYDVKM. The CDR3 is 14 amino acids. The V and J ends lost 4 bases and 7 bases respectively, with 14 bases between them. CDR3 loop: CASSSPGTRNTIYF. For the CDR3, the DNA is TGTGCCAGCAGTTCTCCCGGGACAAGGAACACCATATATTTT.

The genes are TRBV28 and TRBJ2-7, with 9 bases identical to TRBD1. After removal of 5 bases from V and 4 bases from J, the junction contained 9 bases not matched to a gene. Germline V gives CDR1 MDHEN, CDR2 SYDVKM. The CDR3 consists of 15 residues. The CDR3 bases are TGTGCCAGCAGTACCTCCGGGACAGGGCAATACGAGCAGTACTTC. This codes for CASSTSGTGQYEQYF.

This chain connects TRBV27 to TRBJ2-1; D not resolved. V was clipped by 5 bases and J by 12 bases, with 20 bases between them. The germline V gene has CDR1 MNHEY and CDR2 SMNVEV (reference sequence). The CDR3 totals 14 residues. In DNA form, the CDR3 reads TGTGCCAGCAGTCCGCATCATGGGGTGAGGACGCAGTTCTTC. Protein product: CASSPHHGVRTQFF.

The rearrangement links TRBV5-1 to TRBJ1-2, with 10 bases aligning to TRBD1. Germline trimming cut 0 bases from V and 6 bases from J; bases unmatched to any gene: 5. From germline, CDR1 is SGHRS and CDR2 YFSETQ. The CDR3 spans 15 residues. CDR3 loop: CASSLGQGAHDGYTF. For the CDR3, the DNA is TGCGCCAGCAGCTTGGGACAGGGGGCCCACGATGGCTACACCTTC.

The chain carries TRBV5-3 and TRBJ1-5; 9 positions match TRBD1. TRBV5-3 is known as an ORF, though its function is uncertain. The CDR3 is 18 residues long. V was clipped by 0 bases and J by 6 bases; unmatched bases: 13. Written as DNA, the CDR3 is TGTGCCAGAAGCTTGGAGTTCCCGGGGACAGGGATTCGTCAGCCCCAGCATTTT. Its protein product is CARSLEFPGTGIRQPQHF.